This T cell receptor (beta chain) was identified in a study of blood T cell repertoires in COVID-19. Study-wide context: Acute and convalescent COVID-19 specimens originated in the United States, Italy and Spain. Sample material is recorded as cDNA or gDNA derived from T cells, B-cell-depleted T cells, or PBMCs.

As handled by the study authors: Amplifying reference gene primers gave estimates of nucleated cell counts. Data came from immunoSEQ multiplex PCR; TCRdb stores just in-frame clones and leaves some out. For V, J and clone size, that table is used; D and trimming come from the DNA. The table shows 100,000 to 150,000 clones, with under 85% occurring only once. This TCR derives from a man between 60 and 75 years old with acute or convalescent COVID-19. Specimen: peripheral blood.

CDR3 sequence: CASSIRGLAGDGDTQYF. CDR3 nucleotides: TGTGCCAGTAGTATTAGAGGACTAGCCGGCGATGGAGATACGCAGTATTTT. This chain uses TRBV19 with TRBJ2-3; TRBD2 matches 8 bases. The CDR3 covers 17 residues. Germline assignment: CDR1 LNHDA and CDR2 SQIVND (reference sequence). With 3 bases clipped from V and 5 bases from J, the junction kept 13 bases outside the gene matches.